The 17 T cell receptor beta chains given below trace back to one sample, sequenced in a study of blood T cell repertoires in COVID-19. TCRdb's copy holds only in-frame clones and misses some; the assay was immunoSEQ multiplex PCR. This sample has around 120,000 clones, with around 80% found just once. Sequenced input: peripheral blood. All receptors come from a man between 65 and 85 years old with acute or convalescent COVID-19.

This clone was counted only a few times. The chain carries TRBV4-1 and TRBJ2-7, with D perhaps matching TRBD1 (6 bases). V dropped 1 base and J dropped 3 bases, with 13 bases sitting between them. The CDR3 has 15 amino acids. Per germline, CDR1 MGHRA and CDR2 YSYEKL. Here the CDR3 DNA reads TGCGCCAGCAGCCAAGTCCAAGGACAGATCTACGAGCAGTACTTC. It codes for CASSQVQGQIYEQYF.

The chain employs TRBV19 and TRBJ1-6; 10 bases match TRBD1. Germline V gene lookup returns CDR1 LNHDA and CDR2 SQIVND (reference sequence). CDR3 length: 17 amino acids. V lost 3 bases to trimming and J lost 5 bases; unmatched junction nucleotides: 7. The DNA for the CDR3 is TGTGCCAGTAGTATTGGTTTCGGGACAGGGGATAATTCACCCCTCCACTTT. Encoded protein: CASSIGFGTGDNSPLHF.

This rearrangement joins TRBV2 to TRBJ2-7; D is undetermined. Trimming shortened V by 4 bases and J by 6 bases, and 7 bases separated the two germline ends. The CDR3 spans 11 residues. CDR1 is SNHLY and CDR2 is FYNNEI in the germline V gene. DNA for the CDR3: TGTGCCAGCAGTGTGTCCCTCGAGCAGTACTTC. This codes for CASSVSLEQYF.

This clone was picked up a small number of times. The chain combines TRBV3-1 (or the pseudogene TRBV3-2) with TRBJ2-5; 13 bases match TRBD2. Germline lookup yields CDR1 LGHDT and CDR2 YNNKEL (reference sequence). J gave up 2 bases and V 4 bases, and 10 bases lay outside the gene matches. The CDR3 length is 18 residues. Here the CDR3 reads CASSLWGLAGTQQETQYF. CDR3 nucleotides: TGTGCCAGCAGCCTATGGGGACTAGCGGGGACCCAACAAGAGACCCAGTACTTC.

The chain joins TRBV5-1 to TRBJ2-1; D is unresolved. From germline, CDR1 is SGHRS and CDR2 YFSETQ. Between the trimmed V and J ends, which lost 0 bases and 0 bases, there was a span of 16 bases. The CDR3 is 18 amino acids. CDR3 sequence (DNA): TGCGCCAGCAGCTTGGAGGTTTGGCGAGACATCTCCTACAATGAGCAGTTCTTC. Translated: CASSLEVWRDISYNEQFF.

The J gene is TRBJ1-6, the V gene TRBV5-8; 7 bases fit TRBD1. CDR3 length equals 15 residues. From germline, CDR1 is SGHTS and CDR2 YDEGEE. The V and J ends lost 5 bases and 8 bases, in that order; junction bases with no gene match: 10. The CDR3 here is CASSRDSQRHSPLHF. The CDR3 coding sequence is TGTGCCAGCAGTAGGGACAGCCAACGTCATTCACCCCTCCACTTT.

As to this clone: Other DNA sequences from this sample encode an identical CDR3 as well. The J gene is TRBJ2-3, the V gene TRBV3-1 (or the pseudogene TRBV3-2); D call uncertain. The germline gives CDR1 LGHDT, CDR2 YNNKEL (reference sequence). Trimming removed 4 bases from V and 1 base from J, with 6 bases in between. The CDR3 sequence is 13 residues long. The CDR3 DNA follows: TGTGCCAGCAGCCGTTCGGGCACAGATACGCAGTATTTT. Its translation is CASSRSGTDTQYF.

The rearrangement joins TRBV5-4 to TRBJ1-1, with a possible D match to TRBD1 (6 bases). The CDR3 length is 14 residues. The V gene's germline CDR1 is SGHNT and CDR2 YYREEE (reference sequence). V was trimmed by 1 base and J by 4 bases, leaving 11 bases between them. This CDR3 is CASSLSQGGTEAFF. In DNA form, the CDR3 reads TGTGCCAGCAGCTTGAGTCAAGGGGGCACTGAAGCTTTCTTT.

The CDR3 DNA is TGTGCCAGCAGTTTTCAGGGGGTTCGGGCAAACATTCAGTACTTC. It encodes CASSFQGVRANIQYF. The chain uses TRBV6-2 or TRBV6-3 and TRBJ2-4; TRBD1 aligns across 7 bases. This CDR3 has 15 amino acids. From germline, CDR1 is MNHEY and CDR2 SVGEGT. Unmatched junction bases numbered 9, after V lost 4 bases and J lost 6 bases.

This chain uses TRBV5-1 with TRBJ2-5; the match to TRBD1 covers 10 bases. The trim removed 4 bases at V and 5 bases at J, leaving 8 bases unmatched. CDR1 is SGHRS and CDR2 is YFSETQ in the germline V gene. The CDR3 extends over 15 amino acids. CDR3 region: CASSLRTGGRETQYF. For the CDR3, the DNA is TGCGCCAGCAGCCTTAGGACAGGGGGGCGGGAGACCCAGTACTTC. The variable domain in full, completed from reference TRBV5-1 and TRBJ2-5, reads KAGVTQTPRYLIKTRGQQVTLSCSPISGHRSVSWYQQTPGQGLQFLFEYFSETQRNKGNFPGRFSGRQFSNSRSEMNVSTLELGDSALYLCASSLRTGGRETQYFGPGTRLLVL.

This clone was detected only a few times. This rearrangement joins TRBV10-3 to TRBJ2-1, with 10 bases lining up with TRBD2. This CDR3 comprises 14 residues. J gave up 8 bases and V 8 bases, and 9 bases lay outside the gene matches. Germline values: CDR1 ENHRY, CDR2 SYGVKD. The CDR3, as DNA: TGTGCCATCGAGCGGGGGGGCCATAGGGATGAGCAGTTCTTC. Translating it yields CAIERGGHRDEQFF.

This chain joins TRBV28 and TRBJ1-2; 8 nucleotides line up with TRBD1. This CDR3 is built from 15 residues. With 5 bases clipped from V and 1 base from J, the junction kept 6 bases outside the gene matches. Germline assignment: CDR1 MDHEN and CDR2 SYDVKM. CDR3 in DNA: TGTGCCAGCAGTGGGGACAGGAACCGTAACTATGGCTACACCTTC. Translated, it gives CASSGDRNRNYGYTF.

This clone was detected only once. V and J are TRBV28 and TRBJ2-3; TRBD1 matches at 7 bases. The germline gives CDR1 MDHEN, CDR2 SYDVKM. The length of the CDR3 is 16 residues. J lost 0 bases, V lost 4 bases, and 7 bases had no gene match. The DNA of the CDR3 is TGTGCCAGCAGTTCACCAACAGGGGCGAGCACAGATACGCAGTATTTT. Protein: CASSSPTGASTDTQYF.

This chain uses TRBV27 with TRBJ1-1, with D maybe TRBD1 (5 bases). Germline V CDR1 and CDR2: MNHEY, SMNVEV (reference sequence). V was clipped by 4 bases and J by 4 bases, with 10 bases between them. CDR3 size: 13 residues. The CDR3 DNA reads TGTGCCAGCAGTTCCAGGGAAGGCACTGAAGCTTTCTTT. It translates to CASSSREGTEAFF.

The chain carries TRBV19 and TRBJ1-1; 8 positions match TRBD1. The CDR3 runs to 13 residues. Germline assignment: CDR1 LNHDA and CDR2 SQIVND (reference sequence). Trimming took 6 bases from V and 5 from J; bases not matched to a gene: 5. Here the CDR3 DNA reads TGTGCCAGTAGCGGACAGGGAAGGACTGAAGCTTTCTTT. Translating gives CASSGQGRTEAFF.

The chain is built from TRBV20-1 and TRBJ1-3, with unresolved D. V was shortened by 3 bases and J by 2 bases, with 17 bases between the two germline ends. The germline CDR1 and CDR2 sequences are DFQATT and SNEGSKA (reference sequence). CDR3 length equals 16 residues. CDR3 region: CSASTPVSTTGNTIYF. CDR3 in DNA: TGCAGTGCTAGTACTCCGGTCTCCACGACTGGAAACACCATATATTTT.

This clone appeared a single time. The rearrangement uses TRBV11-2 and TRBJ2-1; 10 bases are shared with TRBD2. The CDR3 is 15 residues long. Germline CDR1 SGHAT, CDR2 FQNNGV. The V and J ends lost 5 bases and 1 base, in that order; junction bases with no gene match: 2. DNA of the CDR3: TGTGCCAGCAGCGCACTAGCGGGGTCCTACAATGAGCAGTTCTTC. This translates into CASSALAGSYNEQFF.